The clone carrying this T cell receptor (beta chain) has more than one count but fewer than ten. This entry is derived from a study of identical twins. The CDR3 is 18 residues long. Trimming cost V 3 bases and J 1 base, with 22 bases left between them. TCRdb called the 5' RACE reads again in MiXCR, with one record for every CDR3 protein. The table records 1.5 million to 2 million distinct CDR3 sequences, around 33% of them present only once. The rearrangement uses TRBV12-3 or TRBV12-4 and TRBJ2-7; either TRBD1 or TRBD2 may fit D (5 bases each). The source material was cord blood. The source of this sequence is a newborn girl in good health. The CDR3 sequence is CASSFGGYGAEGSYEQYF. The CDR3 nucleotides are TGTGCCAGCAGTTTTGGGGGTTATGGGGCTGAGGGATCCTACGAGCAGTACTTC.